The clone carrying this T cell receptor beta chain occurred many times. Its antigen remains unknown. This entry comes from a study of CD8 T cells in ankylosing spondylitis. Study outcomes and limitations: According to the report, clones linked to the disease were significantly enriched in matched synovial fluid samples taken from ankylosing spondylitis patients. Relatively scarce in peripheral blood, disease-linked clones were CD8+. A TCR beta motif made of fewer than 10 highly homologous variants seemed typical of ankylosing spondylitis blood.

The authors made TCR beta libraries by quantitative 5'-RACE with molecular barcodes. From the 5' RACE reads, TCRdb called clonotypes with MiXCR, one entry per CDR3 protein. The sample holds 250,000 to 400,000 distinct CDR3 sequences, roughly 11% seen once. The CDR3 totals 14 residues. The germline V gene encodes CDR1 SGHRS and CDR2 YFSETQ. V gave up 0 bases and J gave up 2 bases, with 9 bases separating them. The sequenced material came from blood, either unsorted or a sorted T cell fraction (not recorded which). This clonotype was sampled from a female donor with ankylosing spondylitis or in good health (not recorded which). V is TRBV5-1 and J is TRBJ2-7, with D possibly matching TRBD1 (5 bases). The CDR3 bases are TGCGCCAGCAGCTTGGAGGACAATACCTACGAGCAGTACTTC. Amino acid sequence: CASSLEDNTYEQYF. The variable domain in full, with the rest retrieved from reference TRBV5-1 and TRBJ2-7, is KAGVTQTPRYLIKTRGQQVTLSCSPISGHRSVSWYQQTPGQGLQFLFEYFSETQRNKGNFPGRFSGRQFSNSRSEMNVSTLELGDSALYLCASSLEDNTYEQYFGPGTRLTVT.